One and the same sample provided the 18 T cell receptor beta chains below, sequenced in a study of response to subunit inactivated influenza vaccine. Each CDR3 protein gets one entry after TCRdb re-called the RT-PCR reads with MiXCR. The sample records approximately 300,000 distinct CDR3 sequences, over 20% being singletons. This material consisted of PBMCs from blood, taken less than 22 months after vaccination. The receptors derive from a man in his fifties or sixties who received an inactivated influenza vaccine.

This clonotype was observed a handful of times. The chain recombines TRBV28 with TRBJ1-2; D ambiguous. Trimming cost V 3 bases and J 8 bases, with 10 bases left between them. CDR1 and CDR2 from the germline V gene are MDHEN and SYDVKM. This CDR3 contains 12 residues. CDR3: CASSFVTQGYTF. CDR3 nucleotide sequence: TGTGCCAGCAGTTTTGTTACTCAGGGCTACACCTTC.

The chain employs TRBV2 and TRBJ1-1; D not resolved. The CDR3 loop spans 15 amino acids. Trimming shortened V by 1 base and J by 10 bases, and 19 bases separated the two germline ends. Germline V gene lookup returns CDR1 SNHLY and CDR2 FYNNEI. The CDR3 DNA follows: TGTGCCAGCAGTGAAGGACAAGCGGCGATGAGTGGAGCTTTCTTT. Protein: CASSEGQAAMSGAFF.

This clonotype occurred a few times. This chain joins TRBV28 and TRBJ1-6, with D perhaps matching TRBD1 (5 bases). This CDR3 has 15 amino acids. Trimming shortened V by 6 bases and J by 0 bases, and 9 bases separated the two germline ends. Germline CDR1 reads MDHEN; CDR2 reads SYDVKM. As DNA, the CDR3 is TGTGCCAGCAGCGCAGGGAGCTCCTATAATTCACCCCTCCACTTT. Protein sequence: CASSAGSSYNSPLHF.

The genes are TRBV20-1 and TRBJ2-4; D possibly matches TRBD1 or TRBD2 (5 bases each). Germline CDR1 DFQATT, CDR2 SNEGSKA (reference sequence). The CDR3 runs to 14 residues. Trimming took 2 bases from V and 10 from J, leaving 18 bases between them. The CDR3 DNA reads TGCAGTGCTAGACCTCTTAGAGGGGTCGATATTCAGTACTTC. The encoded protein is CSARPLRGVDIQYF.

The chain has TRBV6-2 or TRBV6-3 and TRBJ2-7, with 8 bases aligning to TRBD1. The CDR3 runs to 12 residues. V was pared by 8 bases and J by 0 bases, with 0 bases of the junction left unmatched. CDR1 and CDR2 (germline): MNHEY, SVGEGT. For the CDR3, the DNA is TGTGCCAGCGGACAGGGCTCCTACGAGCAGTACTTC. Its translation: CASGQGSYEQYF.

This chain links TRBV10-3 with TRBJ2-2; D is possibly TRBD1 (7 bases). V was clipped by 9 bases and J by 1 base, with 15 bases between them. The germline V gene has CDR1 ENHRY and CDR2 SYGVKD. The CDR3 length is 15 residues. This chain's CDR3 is CAIGHRGLNTGELFF. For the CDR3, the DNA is TGTGCCATTGGACACAGGGGACTGAACACCGGGGAGCTGTTTTTT.

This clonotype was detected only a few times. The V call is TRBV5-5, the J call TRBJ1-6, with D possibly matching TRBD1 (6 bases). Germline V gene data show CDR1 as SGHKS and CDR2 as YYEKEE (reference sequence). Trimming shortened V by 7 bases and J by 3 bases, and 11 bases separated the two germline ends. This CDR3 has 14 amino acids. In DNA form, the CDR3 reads TGTGCCAGCGGTAGGGACATCTATAATTCACCCCTCCACTTT. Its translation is CASGRDIYNSPLHF. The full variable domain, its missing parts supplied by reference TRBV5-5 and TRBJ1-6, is DAGVTQSPTHLIKTRGQQVTLRCSPISGHKSVSWYQQVLGQGPQFIFQYYEKEERGRGNFPDRFSARQFPNYSSELNVNALLLGDSALYLCASGRDIYNSPLHFGNGTRLTVT.

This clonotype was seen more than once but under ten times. The CDR3 reads CSGASGTDTQYF. In nucleotides, the CDR3 is TGCAGTGGGGCTAGCGGCACAGATACGCAGTATTTT. The rearrangement joins TRBV20-1 to TRBJ2-3; D might be TRBD2 (6 bases). With 7 bases removed from V and 1 base from J, the gap between germline ends came to 9 bases. The CDR3 consists of 12 residues. CDR1 DFQATT and CDR2 SNEGSKA come from the germline V gene (reference sequence).

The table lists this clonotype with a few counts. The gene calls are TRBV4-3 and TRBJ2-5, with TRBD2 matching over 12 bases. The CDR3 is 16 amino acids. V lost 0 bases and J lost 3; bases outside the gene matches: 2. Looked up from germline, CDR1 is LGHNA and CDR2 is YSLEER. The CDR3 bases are TGCGCCAGCAGCCAAGATCTAGCGGGAGGGGAAGAGACCCAGTACTTC. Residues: CASSQDLAGGEETQYF.

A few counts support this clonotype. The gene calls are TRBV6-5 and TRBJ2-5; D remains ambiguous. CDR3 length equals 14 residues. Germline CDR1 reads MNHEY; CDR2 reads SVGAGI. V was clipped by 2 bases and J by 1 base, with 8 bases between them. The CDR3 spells CASSYRLTQETQYF. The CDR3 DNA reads TGTGCCAGCAGTTACAGACTGACCCAAGAGACCCAGTACTTC.

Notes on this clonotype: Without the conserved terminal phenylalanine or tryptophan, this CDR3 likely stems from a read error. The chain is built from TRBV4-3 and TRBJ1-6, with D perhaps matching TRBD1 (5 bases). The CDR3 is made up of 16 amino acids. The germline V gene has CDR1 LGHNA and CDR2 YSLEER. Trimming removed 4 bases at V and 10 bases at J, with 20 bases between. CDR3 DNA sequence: TGCGCCAGCAGCCCCAGCGCTGGGCAGGGCCGCTCACCCCTCCACTTG. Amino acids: CASSPSAGQGRSPLHL.

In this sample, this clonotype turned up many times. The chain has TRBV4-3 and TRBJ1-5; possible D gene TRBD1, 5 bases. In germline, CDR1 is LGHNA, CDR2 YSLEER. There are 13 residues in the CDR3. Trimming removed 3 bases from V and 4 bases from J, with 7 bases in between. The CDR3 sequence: CASSQGRNQPQHF. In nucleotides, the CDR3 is TGCGCCAGCAGCCAGGGACGAAATCAGCCCCAGCATTTT.

CDR3 sequence reads: CASSPGESSLHF. In DNA, the CDR3 is TGTGCCAGCAGCCCAGGAGAATCATCCCTCCACTTT. The V gene is TRBV7-9, the J gene TRBJ1-6; D unresolved. Germline CDR1 is SEHNR and CDR2 is FQNEAQ (reference sequence). V was trimmed by 5 bases and J by 14 bases, leaving 13 bases between them. The CDR3 spans 12 residues.

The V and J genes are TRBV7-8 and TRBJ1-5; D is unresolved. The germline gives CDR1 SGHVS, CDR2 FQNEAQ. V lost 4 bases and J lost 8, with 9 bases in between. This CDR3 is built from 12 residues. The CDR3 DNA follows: TGTGCCAGCAGCTATTCCATAGAGCCCCAGCATTTT. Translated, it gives CASSYSIEPQHF.

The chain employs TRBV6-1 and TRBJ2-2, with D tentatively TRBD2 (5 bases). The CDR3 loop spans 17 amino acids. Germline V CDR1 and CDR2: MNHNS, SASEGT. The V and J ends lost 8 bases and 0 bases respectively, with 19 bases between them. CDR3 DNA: TGTGCCAGCCTTGACCGGCTTAGGACTGCGAACACCGGGGAGCTGTTTTTT. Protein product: CASLDRLRTANTGELFF.

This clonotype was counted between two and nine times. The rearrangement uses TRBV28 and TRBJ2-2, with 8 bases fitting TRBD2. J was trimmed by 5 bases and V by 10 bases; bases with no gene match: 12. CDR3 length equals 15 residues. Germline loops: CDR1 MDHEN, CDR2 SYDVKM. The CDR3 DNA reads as TGTGCCACCAGCCCTGGACTAGCCGGGACCGGGGAGCTGTTTTTT. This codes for CATSPGLAGTGELFF.

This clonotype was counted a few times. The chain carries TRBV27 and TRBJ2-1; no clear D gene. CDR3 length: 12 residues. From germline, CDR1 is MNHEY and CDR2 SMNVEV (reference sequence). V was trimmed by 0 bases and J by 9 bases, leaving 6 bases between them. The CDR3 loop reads CASSLSPPEQFF. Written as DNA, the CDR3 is TGTGCCAGCAGTTTATCCCCCCCTGAGCAGTTCTTC.

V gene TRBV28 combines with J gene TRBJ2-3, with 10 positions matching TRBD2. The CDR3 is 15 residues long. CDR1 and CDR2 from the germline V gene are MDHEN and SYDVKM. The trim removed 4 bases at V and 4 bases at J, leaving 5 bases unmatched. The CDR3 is CASSYGAGGPDTQYF. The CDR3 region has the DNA TGTGCCAGCAGTTATGGAGCGGGAGGGCCAGATACGCAGTATTTT. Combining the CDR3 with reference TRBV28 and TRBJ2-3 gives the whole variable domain DVKVTQSSRYLVKRTGEKVFLECVQDMDHENMFWYRQDPGLGLRLIYFSYDVKMKEKGDIPEGYSVSREKKERFSLILESASTNQTSMYLCASSYGAGGPDTQYFGPGTRLTVL.